Listed here are 7 T cell receptor beta chains from one sample, sequenced in a study of blood T cell repertoires in COVID-19. Method: immunoSEQ multiplex PCR; TCRdb's copy keeps in-frame clones and lacks some. The repertoire has about 23,000 clones, 75% to 90% of them found once; the top ten carry 18%. Sequencing was carried out using peripheral blood. These receptors were collected from a human donor with acute or convalescent COVID-19. The donor label of this sample is uncertain.

The chain has TRBV7-2 and TRBJ2-5; D remains unclear. Trimming shortened V by 1 base and J by 1 base, and 10 bases separated the two germline ends. The CDR3 contains 15 residues. Germline V lookup: CDR1 SGHTA, CDR2 FQGNSA. CDR3 sequence reads: CASSLVSGPQETQYF. The CDR3 nucleotides read TGTGCCAGCAGCTTAGTCTCAGGCCCCCAAGAGACCCAGTACTTC.

This clone was recorded only once. This chain connects TRBV6-4 to TRBJ2-1, with 11 bases matching TRBD2. The CDR3 has 15 amino acids. The germline gives CDR1 MRHNA, CDR2 SNTAGT. V trimming: 4 bases; J trimming: 7 bases; junction bases outside the gene matches: 6. The CDR3 protein is CASSVLLAGVNEQFF. CDR3 nucleotide sequence: TGTGCCAGCAGTGTATTACTAGCGGGGGTTAATGAGCAGTTCTTC.

The gene calls are TRBV12-3 or TRBV12-4 and TRBJ2-1; TRBD2 agrees at 9 bases. There are 13 residues in the CDR3. V lost 5 bases and J lost 9; bases outside the gene matches: 5. The CDR3 nucleotides are TGTGCCAGCAGTACCCTAGCGGGATCTGAGCAGTTCTTC. Amino acids: CASSTLAGSEQFF.

The rearrangement links TRBV7-9 to TRBJ2-2; D is unclear. Deletions cut 1 base from V and 8 bases from J, with 11 bases between. Germline loops: CDR1 SEHNR, CDR2 FQNEAQ (reference sequence). The CDR3 contains 14 residues. CDR3 protein: CASSLGELEGELFF. CDR3 sequence (DNA): TGTGCCAGCAGCTTAGGAGAATTGGAGGGGGAGCTGTTTTTT.

The CDR3 spells CASSGTGLPTDTQYF. CDR3 bases: TGCGCCAGCAGTGGGACGGGACTTCCCACAGATACGCAGTATTTT. The V call is TRBV5-1, the J call TRBJ2-3, with D perhaps TRBD2 (6 bases). The CDR3 is 15 residues long. CDR1 is SGHRS, CDR2 YFSETQ, per germline. V was cut by 5 bases and J by 2 bases, with 15 bases left in between.

The genes are TRBV2 and TRBJ1-2; 9 bases fit TRBD1. The V gene's germline CDR1 is SNHLY and CDR2 FYNNEI. CDR3 length: 14 residues. V trimming: 4 bases; J trimming: 5 bases; junction bases outside the gene matches: 5. Here the CDR3 DNA reads TGTGCCAGCAGTGTAGGGGACAGGGATTATGGCTACACCTTC. Translating gives CASSVGDRDYGYTF.

The chain links TRBV5-5 to TRBJ1-1, with D perhaps matching TRBD1 (5 bases). V was pared by 4 bases and J by 0 bases, with 13 bases between. This CDR3 spans 15 amino acids. Germline V CDR1 and CDR2: SGHKS, YYEKEE (reference sequence). This CDR3 reads CASSLGGPVNTEAFF. CDR3 nucleotide sequence: TGTGCCAGCAGCCTCGGGGGTCCGGTGAACACTGAAGCTTTCTTT.